This TCR beta chain stems from a study of cytomegalovirus exposure and HLA in healthy donors. Whole-study results and caveats: The investigators catalogued 150 to 200 TCR beta chains as cytomegalovirus-associated.

Comments on this clone: The antigen is undetermined.

Germline V gene lookup returns CDR1 SGHRS and CDR2 YFSETQ. The ends lost 4 bases at V and 0 bases at J; junction bases unmatched: 5. CDR3 length: 16 amino acids. The PCR contained 60 Vbeta and 13 Jbeta primers. Data came from immunoSEQ multiplex PCR; TCRdb stores just in-frame clones and leaves some out. The sample shows roughly 100,000 clones, under 85% of them seen only once. V and J are TRBV5-1 and TRBJ2-1; 9 nucleotides match TRBD2. The specimen sequenced was PBMCs. The sequence came from a man aged 40-49 years in good health and CMV-seronegative. The CDR3 is CASSALAGNSYNEQFF. The CDR3, as DNA: TGCGCCAGCAGCGCCCTAGCGGGGAACTCCTACAATGAGCAGTTCTTC.